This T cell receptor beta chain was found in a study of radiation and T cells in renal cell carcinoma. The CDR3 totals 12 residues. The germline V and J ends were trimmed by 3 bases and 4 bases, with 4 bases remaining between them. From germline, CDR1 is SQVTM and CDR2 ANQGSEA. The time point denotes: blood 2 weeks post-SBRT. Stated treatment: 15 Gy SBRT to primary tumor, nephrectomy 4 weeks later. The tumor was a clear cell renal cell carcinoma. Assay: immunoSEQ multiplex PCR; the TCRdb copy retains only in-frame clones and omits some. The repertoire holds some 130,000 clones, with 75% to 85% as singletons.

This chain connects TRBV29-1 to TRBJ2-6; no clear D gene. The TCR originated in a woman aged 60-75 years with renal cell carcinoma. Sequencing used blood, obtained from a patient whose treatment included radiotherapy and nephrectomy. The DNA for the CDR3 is TGCAGCGTTGACGCCGGGGCCAACGTCCTGACTTTC. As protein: CSVDAGANVLTF.